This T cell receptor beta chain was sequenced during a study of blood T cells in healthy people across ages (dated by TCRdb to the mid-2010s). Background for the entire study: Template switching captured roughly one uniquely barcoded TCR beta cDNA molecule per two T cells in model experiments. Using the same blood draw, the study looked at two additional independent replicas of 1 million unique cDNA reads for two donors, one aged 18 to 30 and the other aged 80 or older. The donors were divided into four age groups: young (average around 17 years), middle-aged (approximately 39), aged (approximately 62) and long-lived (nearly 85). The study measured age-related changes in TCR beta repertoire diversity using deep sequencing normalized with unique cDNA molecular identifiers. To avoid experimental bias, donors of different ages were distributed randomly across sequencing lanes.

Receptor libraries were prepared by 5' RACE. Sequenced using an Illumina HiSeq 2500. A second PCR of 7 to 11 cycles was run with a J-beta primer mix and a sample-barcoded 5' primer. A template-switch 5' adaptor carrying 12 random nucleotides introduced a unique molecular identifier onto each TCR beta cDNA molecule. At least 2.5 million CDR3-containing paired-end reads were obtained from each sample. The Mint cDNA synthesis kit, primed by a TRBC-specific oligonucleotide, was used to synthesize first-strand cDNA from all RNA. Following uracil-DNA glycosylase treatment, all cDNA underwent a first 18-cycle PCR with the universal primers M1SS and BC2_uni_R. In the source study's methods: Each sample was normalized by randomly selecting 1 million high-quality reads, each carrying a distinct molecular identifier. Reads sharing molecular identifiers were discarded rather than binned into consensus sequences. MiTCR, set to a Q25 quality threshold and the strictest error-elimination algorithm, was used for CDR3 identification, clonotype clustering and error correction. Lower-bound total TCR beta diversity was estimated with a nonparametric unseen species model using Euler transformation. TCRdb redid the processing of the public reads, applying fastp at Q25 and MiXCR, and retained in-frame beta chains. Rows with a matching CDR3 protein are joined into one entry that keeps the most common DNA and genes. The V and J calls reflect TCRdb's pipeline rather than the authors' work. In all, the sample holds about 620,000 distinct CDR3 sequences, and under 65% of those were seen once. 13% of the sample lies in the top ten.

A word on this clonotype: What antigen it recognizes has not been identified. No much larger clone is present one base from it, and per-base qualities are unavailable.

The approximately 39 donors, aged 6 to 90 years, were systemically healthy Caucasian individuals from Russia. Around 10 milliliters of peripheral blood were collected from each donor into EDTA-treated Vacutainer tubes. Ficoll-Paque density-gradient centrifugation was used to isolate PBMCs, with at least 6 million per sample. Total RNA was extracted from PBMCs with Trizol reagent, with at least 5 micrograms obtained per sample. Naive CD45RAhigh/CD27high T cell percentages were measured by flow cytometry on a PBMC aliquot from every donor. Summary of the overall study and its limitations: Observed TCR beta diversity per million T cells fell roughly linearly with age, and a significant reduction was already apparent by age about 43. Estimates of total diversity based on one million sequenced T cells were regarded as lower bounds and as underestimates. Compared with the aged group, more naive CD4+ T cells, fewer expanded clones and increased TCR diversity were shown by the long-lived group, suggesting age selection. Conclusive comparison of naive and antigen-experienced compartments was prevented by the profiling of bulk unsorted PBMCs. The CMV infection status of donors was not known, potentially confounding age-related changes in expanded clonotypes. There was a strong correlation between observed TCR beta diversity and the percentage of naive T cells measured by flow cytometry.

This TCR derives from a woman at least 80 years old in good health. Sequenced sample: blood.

This receptor has the CDR3 CASSYGGQGQPQHF. The bases read TGTGCCAGCAGTTACGGGGGGCAAGGTCAGCCCCAGCATTTT. This sequence uses TRBV6-6 and TRBJ1-5; a tentative D match to TRBD1 spans 6 bases. Trimming costs V 2 bases and J 6 bases, and their ends lie 11 bases apart. The CDR3 holds 14 amino acids from the cysteine to the phenylalanine. The only DNA kept is the CDR3, 42 bases in frame from the first base. Sequences MNHNY (CDR1) and SVGAGI (CDR2) are obtained from the germline V gene (reference sequence).